The sequence of this T cell receptor beta chain was determined in a study of OX40 agonist ivuxolimab in advanced cancers. For the wider study: Ivuxolimab was a fully human IgG2 agonistic monoclonal antibody targeting the costimulatory receptor OX40 (CD134). Intravenous ivuxolimab was administered to patients every 2 weeks at six dose levels: 0.01, 0.1, 0.3, 1.5, 3 and 10 mg/kg. Among the roughly 52 dose-escalation patients, some 19 had hepatocellular carcinoma, around 15 melanoma, 9 renal cell carcinoma and 9 head and neck cancer. In the dose-escalation cohort, approximately 80% of patients were male, and the mean age was around 65 years with a range of roughly 20 to 85. Patients were allowed to have had prior anti-PD-1, anti-PD-L1 or anti-CTLA-4 therapy, and more than 35% of the dose-escalation patients had been treated with checkpoint inhibitors. Partial responses occurred in three dose-escalation patients: two with cutaneous melanoma and one with hepatocellular carcinoma. The purpose of peripheral TCRbeta sequencing was to test whether ivuxolimab changed TCR sequence diversity and led to clonal T-cell expansion. The monotherapy dose-escalation portion (N of about 50 patients) of the phase I ivuxolimab trial is reported in the paper.

The investigation overall reported the following: The antigen specificity of the clonally expanded peripheral T cells was not determined. Low levels of normalized T-cell clonal expansion were also shown by some nonresponding patients. After ivuxolimab, CD8+ T cells had more expanded clones than CD4+ T cells on average. In the 0.1-3.0 mg/kg groups, partial responders had among the lowest normalized peripheral clonal expansion, particularly in CD8+ T cells. At doses of 0.1 to 3.0 mg/kg, clonal expansion of both CD4+ and CD8+ blood T cells was observed from baseline to week 6.

For sequencing of the TCRbeta CDR3 region, genomic DNA was extracted from the sorted cells. TCRbeta CDR3 regions were sequenced using the immunoSEQ Assay. This is the immuneACCESS table as TCRdb keeps it, with only in-frame sequences that have V and J called. A part of the clones is gone; compared with another copy, unresolved V genes explain less than half, and the rest is unexplained. Across this sample there are about 28,000 clones, with approximately 86% seen only once. Together, the top ten hold 25% to 35% of the sample. This clone was observed a handful of times. Its recognized antigen is unknown. No base-level quality is on record; no much larger clone is a single base apart. Patients with autoimmune disease history or receiving systemic immunosuppression were excluded from the trial. Peripheral blood for TCR sequencing was drawn from every dose cohort at baseline, at cycle 4 day 1 and at cycle 7 day 1. Samples came from an open-label, multicenter, first-in-human phase I dose-escalation trial of ivuxolimab. Adults with locally advanced or metastatic melanoma, renal cell, hepatocellular, or head and neck squamous cell carcinoma were enrolled in the trial. CD4+ and CD8+ T cells were sorted separately from peripheral blood before TCR sequencing.

Unmatched junction bases come to 9, with V trimmed by 4 bases and J by 5 bases. Based on the germline V gene (reference sequence), the CDR1 and CDR2 sequences are SGHNT and YYREEE. Including cysteine and phenylalanine, the CDR3 has 14 amino acids. Solely the CDR3 DNA is kept, with 42 bases framed from the first base. The receptor chain draws on TRBV5-4 and TRBJ2-7, and 7 junctional nucleotides match TRBD2. Sample: CD4+ or CD8+ T cells sorted from blood, taken in a trial of the OX40 agonist ivuxolimab. This receptor was identified in an adult with an advanced solid tumor such as melanoma, head and neck, liver or kidney cancer. The CDR3: CASSGAGLNDEQYF. Read as DNA, the sequence is TGTGCCAGCAGCGGAGCGGGGCTGAACGACGAGCAGTACTTC.